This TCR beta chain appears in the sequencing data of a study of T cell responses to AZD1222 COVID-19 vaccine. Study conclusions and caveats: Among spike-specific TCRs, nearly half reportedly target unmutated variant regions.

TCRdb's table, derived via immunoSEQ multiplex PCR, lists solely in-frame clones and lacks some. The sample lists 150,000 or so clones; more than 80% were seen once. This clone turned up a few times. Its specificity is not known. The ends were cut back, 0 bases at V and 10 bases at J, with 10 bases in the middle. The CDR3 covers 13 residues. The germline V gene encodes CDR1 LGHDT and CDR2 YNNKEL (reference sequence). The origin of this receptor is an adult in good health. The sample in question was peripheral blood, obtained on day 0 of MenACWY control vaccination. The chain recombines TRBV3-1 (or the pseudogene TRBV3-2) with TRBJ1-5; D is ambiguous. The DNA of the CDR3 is TGTGCCAGCAGCCAAGATCGGGTCGGACCCCAGCATTTT. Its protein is CASSQDRVGPQHF.